The sequence of this T cell receptor (beta chain) was determined in a study of identical twins. Study outcomes and limitations: Twins shared out-of-frame alpha sequences with excess low generation probability.

This clonotype was observed a handful of times. Its antigen remains unknown. Unique molecular identifiers were present on the cDNA, which also gained a universal primer site by template switching. TCRdb reanalysed the 5' RACE reads using MiXCR and keeps one entry per CDR3 protein. The table lists roughly 1.6 million distinct CDR3 sequences, roughly 35% of them singletons, with about 0.25% in the top ten. Trimming stripped 5 bases from V and 2 bases from J, with 16 bases between. The CDR3 extends over 15 amino acids. CDR1 and CDR2 (germline): MDHEN, SYDVKM. Material for sequencing was cord blood. This chain joins TRBV28 and TRBJ2-7; possible D gene TRBD2, 6 bases. The source is a newborn girl in good health. CDR3 in amino acids: CASSATWRATYEQYF. Written as DNA, the CDR3 is TGTGCCAGCAGTGCAACATGGAGGGCTACCTACGAGCAGTACTTC.